This T cell receptor beta chain appears in the sequencing data of a study of T cell changes during pregnancy in multiple sclerosis. TCRdb keeps only in-frame clones here, not all; method: immunoSEQ multiplex PCR. The sample yields 35,000 to 50,000 clones, roughly nine tenths seen once. The TCR was taken from a female donor with multiple sclerosis, enrolled in a pregnancy study. This specimen was CD8+ T cells from peripheral blood mononuclear cells, taken in the third trimester of pregnancy.

CDR3 DNA: TGTGCCAGCAGTTCCCACCCATTAGCAGATACGCAGTATTTT. Its translation: CASSSHPLADTQYF. The gene calls are TRBV6-8 and TRBJ2-3; D gene uncertain. Germline-derived CDR1 and CDR2 are MNHGY and SAAAGT. Trimming stripped 4 bases from V and 4 bases from J, with 12 bases between. The CDR3 totals 14 residues.